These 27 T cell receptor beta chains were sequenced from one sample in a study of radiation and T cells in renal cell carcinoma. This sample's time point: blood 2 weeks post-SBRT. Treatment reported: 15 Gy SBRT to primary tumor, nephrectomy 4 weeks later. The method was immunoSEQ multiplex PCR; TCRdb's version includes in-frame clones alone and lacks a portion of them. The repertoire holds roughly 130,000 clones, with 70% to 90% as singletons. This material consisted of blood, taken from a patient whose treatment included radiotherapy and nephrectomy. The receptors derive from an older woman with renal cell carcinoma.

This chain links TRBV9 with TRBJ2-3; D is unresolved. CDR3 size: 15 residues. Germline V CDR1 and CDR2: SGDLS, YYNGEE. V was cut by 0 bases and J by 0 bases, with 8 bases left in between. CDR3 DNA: TGTGCCAGCAGCGTAGAGTGGGGAAGCACAGATACGCAGTATTTT. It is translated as CASSVEWGSTDTQYF.

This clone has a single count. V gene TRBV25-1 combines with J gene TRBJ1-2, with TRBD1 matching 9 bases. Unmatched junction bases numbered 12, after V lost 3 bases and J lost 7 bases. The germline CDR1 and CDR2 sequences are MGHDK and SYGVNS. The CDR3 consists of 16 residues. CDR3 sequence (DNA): TGTGCCAGCAGTGATAGGGCGACAGGGGGAATGCGTGGCTACACCTTC. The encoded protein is CASSDRATGGMRGYTF.

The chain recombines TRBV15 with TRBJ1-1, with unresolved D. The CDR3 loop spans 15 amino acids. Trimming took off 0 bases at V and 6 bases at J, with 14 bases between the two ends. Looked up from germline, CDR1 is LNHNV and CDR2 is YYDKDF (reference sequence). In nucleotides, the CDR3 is TGTGCCACCAGCAGAGATGCCGAACTTGGCCCTGAAGCTTTCTTT. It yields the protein CATSRDAELGPEAFF. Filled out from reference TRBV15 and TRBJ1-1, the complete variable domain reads DAMVIQNPRYQVTQFGKPVTLSCSQTLNHNVMYWYQQKSSQAPKLLFHYYDKDFNNEADTPDNFQSRRPNTSFCFLDIRSPGLGDTAMYLCATSRDAELGPEAFFGQGTRLTVV.

The DNA of the CDR3 is TGTGCCAGCAGTTACCGGGGGGGGACCACCGGGGAGCTGTTTTTT. Amino acids: CASSYRGGTTGELFF. The rearrangement uses TRBV6-5 and TRBJ2-2; 8 bases fit TRBD2. The CDR3 is made up of 15 amino acids. Germline CDR1 reads MNHEY; CDR2 reads SVGAGI. Losses at the gene ends were 2 bases for V and 4 bases for J; bases not matched to a gene: 3.

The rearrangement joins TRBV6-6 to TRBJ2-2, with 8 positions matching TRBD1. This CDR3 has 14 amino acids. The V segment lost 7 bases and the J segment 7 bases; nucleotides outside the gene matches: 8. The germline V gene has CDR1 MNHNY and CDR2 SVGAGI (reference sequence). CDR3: CASMSTGGGGELFF. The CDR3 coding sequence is TGTGCCAGCATGAGCACAGGGGGTGGCGGGGAGCTGTTTTTT.

CDR3 bases: TGTGCCAGCAGCTTAGGGGACTGGAGCGGATCCCAAGAGACCCAGTACTTC. Residues: CASSLGDWSGSQETQYF. This sequence joins TRBV7-6 and TRBJ2-5; perhaps TRBD2 as D (6 bases). Germline V lookup: CDR1 SGHVS, CDR2 FNYEAQ. The CDR3 covers 17 residues. The germline V and J ends were trimmed by 1 base and 1 base, with 16 bases remaining between them.

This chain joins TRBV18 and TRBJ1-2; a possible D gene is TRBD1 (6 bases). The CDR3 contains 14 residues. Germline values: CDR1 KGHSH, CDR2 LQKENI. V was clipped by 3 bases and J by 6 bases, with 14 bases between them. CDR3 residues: CASSPTPGTNGYTF. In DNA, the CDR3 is TGTGCCAGCTCACCGACGCCAGGGACAAATGGCTACACCTTC.

CDR3 DNA: TGTGCCAGCAGCTTACTCCGGGGAAACAATGAGCAGTTCTTC. Translating gives CASSLLRGNNEQFF. V gene TRBV7-2 combines with J gene TRBJ2-1; a weak D match, TRBD2 (5 bases). CDR1 is SGHTA, CDR2 FQGNSA, per germline. CDR3 length equals 14 residues. V lost 2 bases and J 5 bases, leaving 10 bases between the germline ends. Complete variable domain (other parts from reference TRBV7-2 and TRBJ2-1): GAGVSQSPSNKVTEKGKDVELRCDPISGHTALYWYRQSLGQGLEFLIYFQGNSAPDKSGLPSDRFSAERTGGSVSTLTIQRTQQEDSAVYLCASSLLRGNNEQFFGPGTRLTVL.

The CDR3 sequence is CSARMPVEAFF. CDR3 DNA: TGCAGTGCTAGAATGCCAGTGGAAGCTTTCTTT. J is TRBJ1-1 and V is TRBV20-1, with no clear D. V lost 2 bases and J 8 bases, leaving 9 bases between the germline ends. The germline V gene encodes CDR1 DFQATT and CDR2 SNEGSKA (reference sequence). CDR3 length equals 11 residues.

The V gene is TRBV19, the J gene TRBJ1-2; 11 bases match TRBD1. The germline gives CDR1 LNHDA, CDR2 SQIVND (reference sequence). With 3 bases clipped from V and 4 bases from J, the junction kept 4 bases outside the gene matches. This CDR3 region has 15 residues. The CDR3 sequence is CASSMGTGGGYGYTF. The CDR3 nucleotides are TGTGCCAGTAGTATGGGGACAGGGGGAGGCTATGGCTACACCTTC.

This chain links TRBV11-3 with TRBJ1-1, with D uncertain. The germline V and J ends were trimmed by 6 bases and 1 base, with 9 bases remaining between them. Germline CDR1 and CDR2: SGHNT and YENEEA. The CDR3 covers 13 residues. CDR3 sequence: CASSSSKNTEAFF. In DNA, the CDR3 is TGTGCCAGCAGTTCATCAAAGAACACTGAAGCTTTCTTT. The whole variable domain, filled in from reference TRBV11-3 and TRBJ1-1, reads EAGVVQSPRYKIIEKKQPVAFWCNPISGHNTLYWYLQNLGQGPELLIRYENEEAVDDSQLPKDRFSAERLKGVDSTLKIQPAELGDSAVYLCASSSSKNTEAFFGQGTRLTVV.

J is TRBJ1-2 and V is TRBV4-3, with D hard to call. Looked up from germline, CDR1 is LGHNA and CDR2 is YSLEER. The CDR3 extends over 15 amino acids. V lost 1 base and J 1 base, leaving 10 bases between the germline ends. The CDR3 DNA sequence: TGCGCCAGCAGCCAAGGTTTCGGGCATAACTATGGCTACACCTTC. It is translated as CASSQGFGHNYGYTF.

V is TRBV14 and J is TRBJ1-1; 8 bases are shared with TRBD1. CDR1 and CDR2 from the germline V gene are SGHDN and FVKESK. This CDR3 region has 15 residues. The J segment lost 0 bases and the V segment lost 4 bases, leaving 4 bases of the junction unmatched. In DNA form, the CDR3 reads TGTGCCAGCAGCCCACGACAGGGGATGAACACTGAAGCTTTCTTT. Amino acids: CASSPRQGMNTEAFF.

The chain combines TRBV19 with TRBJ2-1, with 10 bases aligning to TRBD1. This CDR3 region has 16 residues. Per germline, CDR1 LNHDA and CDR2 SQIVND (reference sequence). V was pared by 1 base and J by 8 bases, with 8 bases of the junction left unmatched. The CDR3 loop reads CASSIGPGTGDHEQFF. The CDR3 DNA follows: TGTGCCAGTAGTATAGGGCCGGGGACAGGGGACCATGAGCAGTTCTTC.

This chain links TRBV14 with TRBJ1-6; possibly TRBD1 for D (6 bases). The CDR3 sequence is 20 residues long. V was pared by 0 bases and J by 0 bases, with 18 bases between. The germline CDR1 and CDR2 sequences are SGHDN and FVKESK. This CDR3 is CASSQDGQHGPGSYNSPLHF. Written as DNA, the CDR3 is TGTGCCAGCAGCCAAGACGGACAGCATGGGCCTGGCTCCTATAATTCACCCCTCCACTTT.

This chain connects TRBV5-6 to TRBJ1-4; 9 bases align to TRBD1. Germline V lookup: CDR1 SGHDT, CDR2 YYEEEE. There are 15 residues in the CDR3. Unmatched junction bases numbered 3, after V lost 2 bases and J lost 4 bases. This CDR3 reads CASSFTGGFNEKLFF. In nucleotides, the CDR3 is TGTGCCAGCAGCTTCACAGGGGGCTTTAATGAAAAACTGTTTTTT.

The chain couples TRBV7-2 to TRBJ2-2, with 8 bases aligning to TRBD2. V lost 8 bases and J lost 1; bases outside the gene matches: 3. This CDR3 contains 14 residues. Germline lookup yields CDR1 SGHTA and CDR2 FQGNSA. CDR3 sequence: CASSSGGNTGELFF. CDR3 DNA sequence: TGTGCCAGCTCCAGCGGGGGGAACACCGGGGAGCTGTTTTTT.

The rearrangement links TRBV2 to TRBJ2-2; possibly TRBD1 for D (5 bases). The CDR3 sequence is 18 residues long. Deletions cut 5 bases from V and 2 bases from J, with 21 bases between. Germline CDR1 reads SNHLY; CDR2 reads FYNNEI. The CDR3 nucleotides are TGTGCCAGCAGTCAAGGGGTCGGCTCCTGGGCTAACACCGGGGAGCTGTTTTTT. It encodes CASSQGVGSWANTGELFF.

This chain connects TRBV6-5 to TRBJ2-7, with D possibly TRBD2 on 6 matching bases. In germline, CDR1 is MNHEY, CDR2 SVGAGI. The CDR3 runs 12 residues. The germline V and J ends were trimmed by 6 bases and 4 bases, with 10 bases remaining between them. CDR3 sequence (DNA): TGTGCCAGCAGAAACGGGGGTTACGAGCAGTACTTC. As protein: CASRNGGYEQYF.

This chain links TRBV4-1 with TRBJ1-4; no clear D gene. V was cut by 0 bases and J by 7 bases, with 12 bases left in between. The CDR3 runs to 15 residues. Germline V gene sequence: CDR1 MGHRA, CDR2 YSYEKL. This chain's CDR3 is CASSQEGGFVEKLFF. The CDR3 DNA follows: TGCGCCAGCAGCCAAGAGGGCGGGTTTGTTGAAAAACTGTTTTTT.

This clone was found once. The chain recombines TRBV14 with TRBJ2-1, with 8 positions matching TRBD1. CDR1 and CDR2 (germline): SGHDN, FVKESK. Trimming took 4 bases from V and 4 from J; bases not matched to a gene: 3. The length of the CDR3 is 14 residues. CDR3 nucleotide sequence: TGTGCCAGCAGCCGTCGGGACAGGTACAATGAGCAGTTCTTC. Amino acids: CASSRRDRYNEQFF.

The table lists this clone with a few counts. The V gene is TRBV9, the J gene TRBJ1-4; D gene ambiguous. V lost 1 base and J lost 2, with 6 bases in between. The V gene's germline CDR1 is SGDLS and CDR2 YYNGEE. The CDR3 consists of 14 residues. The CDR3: CASSVTPTNEKLFF. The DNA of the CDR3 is TGTGCCAGCAGCGTAACGCCTACTAATGAAAAACTGTTTTTT. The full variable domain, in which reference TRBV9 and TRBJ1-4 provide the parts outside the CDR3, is DSGVTQTPKHLITATGQRVTLRCSPRSGDLSVYWYQQSLDQGLQFLIQYYNGEERAKGNILERFSAQQFPDLHSELNLSSLELGDSALYFCASSVTPTNEKLFFGSGTQLSVL.

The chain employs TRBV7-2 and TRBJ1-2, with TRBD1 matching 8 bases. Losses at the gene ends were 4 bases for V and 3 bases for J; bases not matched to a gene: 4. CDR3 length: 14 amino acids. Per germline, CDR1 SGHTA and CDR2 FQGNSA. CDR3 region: CASSSLTGDYGYTF. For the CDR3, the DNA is TGTGCCAGCAGCTCCCTGACAGGGGACTATGGCTACACCTTC.

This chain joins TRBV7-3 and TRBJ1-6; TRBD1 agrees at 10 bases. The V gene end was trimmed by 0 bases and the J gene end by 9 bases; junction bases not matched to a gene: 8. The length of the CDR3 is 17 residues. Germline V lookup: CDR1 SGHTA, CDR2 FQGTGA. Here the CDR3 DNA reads TGTGCCAGCAGCTTAACTGGGACAGGGGCAAGGCGTTCACCCCTCCACTTT. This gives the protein CASSLTGTGARRSPLHF.

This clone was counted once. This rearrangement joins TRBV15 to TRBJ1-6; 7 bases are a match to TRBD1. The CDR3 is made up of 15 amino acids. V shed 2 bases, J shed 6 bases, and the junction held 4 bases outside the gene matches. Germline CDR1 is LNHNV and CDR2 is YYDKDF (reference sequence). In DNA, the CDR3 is TGTGCCACCAGCAGACAGGGGGGTGCTAATTCACCCCTCCACTTT. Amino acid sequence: CATSRQGGANSPLHF.

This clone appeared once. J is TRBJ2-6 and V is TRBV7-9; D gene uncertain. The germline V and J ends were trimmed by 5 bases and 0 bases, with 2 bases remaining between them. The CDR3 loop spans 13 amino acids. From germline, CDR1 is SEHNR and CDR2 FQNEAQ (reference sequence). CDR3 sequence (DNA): TGTGCCAGCAGCCACTCTGGGGCCAACGTCCTGACTTTC. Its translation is CASSHSGANVLTF.

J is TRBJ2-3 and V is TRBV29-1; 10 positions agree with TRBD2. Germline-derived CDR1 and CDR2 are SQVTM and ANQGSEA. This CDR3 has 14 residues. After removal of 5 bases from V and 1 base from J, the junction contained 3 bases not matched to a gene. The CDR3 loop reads CSVKTSGGTDTQYF. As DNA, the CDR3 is TGCAGCGTTAAAACTAGCGGGGGCACAGATACGCAGTATTTT.